The 31 T cell receptor beta chains reported below all come from one sample, sequenced in a study of shared clonotypes between healthy human individuals. The protocol was immunoSEQ multiplex PCR, while the TCRdb copy is restricted to in-frame clones and leaves out a portion. The sample contains over a million clones, around 98.5% of which appear only once. Sequencing used naive CD4+ T cells sorted from blood. The subset is: CD45RA+ positively selected. These receptors were taken from a man aged 25 to 40 in good health.

The chain links TRBV7-3 to TRBJ2-1; TRBD1 is a possible D gene (5 bases). Trimming left V 3 bases short and J 9 bases short, with 12 bases between. This CDR3 is built from 13 residues. Germline V lookup: CDR1 SGHTA, CDR2 FQGTGA. The DNA of the CDR3 is TGTGCCAGCAGCTTGGACAACCGGCGTGAGCAGTTCTTC. Residues: CASSLDNRREQFF.

The chain recombines TRBV9 with TRBJ2-1; no definite D call. Trimming shortened V by 5 bases and J by 0 bases, and 6 bases separated the two germline ends. Germline V gene sequence: CDR1 SGDLS, CDR2 YYNGEE. CDR3 size: 13 residues. The CDR3 DNA is TGTGCCAGCAGTGGAGTCTCCTACAATGAGCAGTTCTTC. This translates into CASSGVSYNEQFF.

The chain recombines TRBV5-6 with TRBJ2-1; 9 nucleotides agree with TRBD2. The CDR3 is made up of 13 amino acids. The ends lost 5 bases at V and 5 bases at J; junction bases unmatched: 2. The germline gives CDR1 SGHDT, CDR2 YYEEEE. CDR3 sequence reads: CASRGTSNNEQFF. The CDR3 DNA reads TGTGCCAGCAGGGGGACTAGCAACAATGAGCAGTTCTTC.

The chain has TRBV2 and TRBJ1-1; 7 nucleotides align to TRBD1. CDR1 and CDR2 (germline): SNHLY, FYNNEI. The CDR3 is made up of 13 amino acids. Unmatched junction bases numbered 2, after V lost 5 bases and J lost 2 bases. The CDR3 region has the DNA TGTGCCAGCAGTCAGGGGGTCAACACTGAAGCTTTCTTT. It yields the protein CASSQGVNTEAFF.

The DNA of the CDR3 is TGTGCCAGCAGTGGGACAGGGAGTGGAAACACCATATATTTT. Encoded protein: CASSGTGSGNTIYF. The chain joins TRBV6-1 to TRBJ1-3, with 8 bases matching TRBD1. Germline lookup yields CDR1 MNHNS and CDR2 SASEGT. V was clipped by 4 bases and J by 3 bases; unmatched bases: 2. The CDR3 spans 14 residues.

The J gene is TRBJ2-7, the V gene TRBV25-1; the D gene is possibly TRBD2 (5 bases). The CDR3 consists of 15 residues. Germline assignment: CDR1 MGHDK and CDR2 SYGVNS. Trimming pared 1 base from V and 6 bases from J, leaving 16 bases between. Here the CDR3 DNA reads TGTGCCAGCAGTGAATTAGGAGGAGGAGGCCTCGAGCAGTACTTC. As protein: CASSELGGGGLEQYF.

The chain carries TRBV5-1 and TRBJ2-7; D is perhaps TRBD2 (5 bases). The length of the CDR3 is 14 residues. V was clipped by 4 bases and J by 7 bases, with 18 bases between them. Per germline, CDR1 SGHRS and CDR2 YFSETQ. CDR3 DNA: TGCGCCAGCAGCCCTCGGGGAGCTTATCGGGAGCAGTACTTC. It specifies CASSPRGAYREQYF.

This clone occurred once. The CDR3 reads CASSFSGVRGHEQYF. CDR3 bases: TGTGCCAGCAGTTTTAGTGGTGTGAGGGGCCACGAGCAGTACTTC. The chain carries TRBV27 and TRBJ2-7, with D possibly being TRBD1 or TRBD2 (5 bases each). Trimming stripped 3 bases from V and 5 bases from J, with 17 bases between. Germline CDR1 reads MNHEY; CDR2 reads SMNVEV (reference sequence). The CDR3 consists of 15 residues.

V gene TRBV11-2 combines with J gene TRBJ2-3, with 7 positions matching TRBD2. Germline CDR1 reads SGHAT; CDR2 reads FQNNGV. Losses at the gene ends were 0 bases for V and 4 bases for J; bases not matched to a gene: 13. The CDR3 is 18 amino acids. The CDR3 here is CASSLDPGLTYRADTQYF. The CDR3 region has the DNA TGTGCCAGCAGCTTAGATCCGGGACTAACCTACCGGGCAGATACGCAGTATTTT.

V usage is TRBV18 and J usage is TRBJ1-1; 10 bases line up with TRBD1. The CDR3 spans 15 residues. Germline V lookup: CDR1 KGHSH, CDR2 LQKENI. The ends lost 4 bases at V and 7 bases at J; junction bases unmatched: 9. CDR3 nucleotides: TGTGCCAGCTCACAACGGCCCGGGACAGGGGATGAAGCTTTCTTT. Amino acids: CASSQRPGTGDEAFF. The full variable domain, its missing parts supplied by reference TRBV18 and TRBJ1-1, is NAGVMQNPRHLVRRRGQEARLRCSPMKGHSHVYWYRQLPEEGLKFMVYLQKENIIDESGMPKERFSAEFPKEGPSILRIQQVVRGDSAAYFCASSQRPGTGDEAFFGQGTRLTVV.

This sequence joins TRBV6-6 and TRBJ2-3, with TRBD2 matching 7 bases. The CDR3 has 15 residues. Trimming cost V 2 bases and J 1 base; bases outside gene matches: 3. Germline CDR1 MNHNY, CDR2 SVGAGI (reference sequence). The CDR3 here is CASSYTLAGTDTQYF. The CDR3 DNA follows: TGTGCCAGCAGTTACACCCTAGCGGGCACAGATACGCAGTATTTT.

DNA for the CDR3: TGTGCCAGCAGCTTAGCGGGGAGCAGGGGGCAAGAGACCCAGTACTTC. Encoded protein: CASSLAGSRGQETQYF. This chain connects TRBV7-9 to TRBJ2-5; the match to TRBD1 covers 7 bases. Losses at the gene ends were 0 bases for V and 2 bases for J; bases not matched to a gene: 6. CDR1 and CDR2 (germline): SEHNR, FQNEAQ (reference sequence). This CDR3 is 16 amino acids long.

V is TRBV11-3 and J is TRBJ2-7; D perhaps matches TRBD2 (5 bases). The CDR3 runs to 15 residues. The V and J ends lost 1 base and 1 base respectively, with 11 bases between them. The germline V gene encodes CDR1 SGHNT and CDR2 YENEEA. The DNA of the CDR3 is TGTGCCAGCAGCTTAGGCGGGCTTGGATCCTACGAGCAGTACTTC. Translation gives CASSLGGLGSYEQYF. The whole variable domain, remainder taken from reference TRBV11-3 and TRBJ2-7, is EAGVVQSPRYKIIEKKQPVAFWCNPISGHNTLYWYLQNLGQGPELLIRYENEEAVDDSQLPKDRFSAERLKGVDSTLKIQPAELGDSAVYLCASSLGGLGSYEQYFGPGTRLTVT.

This rearrangement joins TRBV15 to TRBJ2-1; a possible D gene is TRBD2 (5 bases). V gave up 3 bases and J gave up 5 bases, with 11 bases separating them. The CDR3 contains 14 residues. The V gene's germline CDR1 is LNHNV and CDR2 YYDKDF (reference sequence). The CDR3 DNA sequence: TGTGCCACCAGCAGTGGCGGGCACCACAATGAGCAGTTCTTC. Protein sequence: CATSSGGHHNEQFF. Complete variable domain (other parts from reference TRBV15 and TRBJ2-1): DAMVIQNPRYQVTQFGKPVTLSCSQTLNHNVMYWYQQKSSQAPKLLFHYYDKDFNNEADTPDNFQSRRPNTSFCFLDIRSPGLGDTAMYLCATSSGGHHNEQFFGPGTRLTVL.

This chain joins TRBV27 and TRBJ2-3; a weak D match, TRBD1 (5 bases). Germline V gene lookup returns CDR1 MNHEY and CDR2 SMNVEV (reference sequence). This CDR3 is built from 15 residues. The V gene lost 4 bases and the J gene lost 0 bases, with 11 bases spanning the gap. CDR3 residues: CASSYFPGSTDTQYF. DNA of the CDR3: TGTGCCAGCAGTTATTTCCCAGGGAGCACAGATACGCAGTATTTT.

The rearrangement links TRBV9 to TRBJ2-7; tentatively, D is TRBD2 (6 bases). V shed 0 bases and J shed 3 bases, with 13 bases lying between them. The germline gives CDR1 SGDLS, CDR2 YYNGEE. The CDR3 is 15 amino acids. The CDR3 DNA reads as TGTGCCAGCAGCGTAGGAGTAGCGGTGATCTACGAGCAGTACTTC. It translates to CASSVGVAVIYEQYF. Variable domain in full (rest from reference TRBV9 and TRBJ2-7): DSGVTQTPKHLITATGQRVTLRCSPRSGDLSVYWYQQSLDQGLQFLIQYYNGEERAKGNILERFSAQQFPDLHSELNLSSLELGDSALYFCASSVGVAVIYEQYFGPGTRLTVT.

The CDR3 coding sequence is TGTGCCAGCAGTCCCGGCACAAGAAGATTCACAGATACGCAGTATTTT. Its translation is CASSPGTRRFTDTQYF. This chain connects TRBV7-9 to TRBJ2-3; D call uncertain. Germline CDR1 reads SEHNR; CDR2 reads FQNEAQ (reference sequence). V was clipped by 6 bases and J by 2 bases, with 18 bases between them. This CDR3 has 16 residues.

The count of this clone is one. The chain joins TRBV6-5 to TRBJ1-2; D unclear. The CDR3 runs to 14 residues. Trimming shortened V by 7 bases and J by 1 base, and 13 bases separated the two germline ends. CDR1 MNHEY and CDR2 SVGAGI come from the germline V gene. CDR3 in amino acids: CASTPGRFNYGYTF. The CDR3 coding sequence is TGTGCCAGCACTCCCGGGCGATTTAACTATGGCTACACCTTC.

V usage is TRBV11-3 and J usage is TRBJ2-1, with D perhaps TRBD1 (6 bases). Germline CDR1 is SGHNT and CDR2 is YENEEA. The CDR3 consists of 14 residues. Trimming left V 2 bases short and J 6 bases short, with 11 bases between. The CDR3 is CASSLSRGTNEQFF. The DNA of the CDR3 is TGTGCCAGCAGCTTAAGCAGGGGTACCAATGAGCAGTTCTTC.

In this sample, this clone turned up once. This chain's CDR3 is CASSVVPGYQETQYF. As DNA, the CDR3 is TGTGCCAGCAGCGTAGTACCAGGGTACCAAGAGACCCAGTACTTC. This chain joins TRBV9 and TRBJ2-5; D is perhaps TRBD1 (5 bases). Germline assignment: CDR1 SGDLS and CDR2 YYNGEE. Deletions cut 0 bases from V and 0 bases from J, with 9 bases between. The CDR3 length is 15 residues.

The CDR3 protein is CAGKGRLNEKLFF. The CDR3 DNA reads TGTGCCGGGAAGGGACGGCTGAATGAAAAACTGTTTTTT. The chain uses TRBV2 and TRBJ1-4; a possible D gene is TRBD1 (5 bases). Trimming took 11 bases from V and 5 from J, leaving 15 bases between them. This CDR3 is built from 13 residues. Germline lookup yields CDR1 SNHLY and CDR2 FYNNEI.

This sequence joins TRBV14 and TRBJ2-1, with TRBD2 identical over 10 bases. The junction had 6 bases not matched to a gene; V was cut back by 2 bases and J by 2 bases. This CDR3 region has 17 residues. Germline values: CDR1 SGHDN, CDR2 FVKESK. The CDR3 nucleotides read TGTGCCAGCAGCCAACGGGGACTAGCGAAGACCTACAATGAGCAGTTCTTC. The encoded protein is CASSQRGLAKTYNEQFF.

The genes are TRBV2 and TRBJ2-7; no definite D call. The CDR3 is 14 residues long. CDR1 is SNHLY, CDR2 FYNNEI, per germline. Trimming left V 2 bases short and J 0 bases short, with 8 bases between. CDR3 region: CASSEFAVSYEQYF. As DNA, the CDR3 is TGTGCCAGCAGTGAATTCGCGGTCTCCTACGAGCAGTACTTC. The entire variable domain, with the rest obtained from reference TRBV2 and TRBJ2-7, is as follows: EPEVTQTPSHQVTQMGQEVILRCVPISNHLYFYWYRQILGQKVEFLVSFYNNEISEKSEIFDDQFSVERPDGSNFTLKIRSTKLEDSAMYFCASSEFAVSYEQYFGPGTRLTVT.

To note about this clone: The same CDR3 can be traced to other DNA sequences in this sample. The chain combines TRBV28 with TRBJ1-2, with D uncertain. Germline CDR1 and CDR2: MDHEN and SYDVKM. Trimming took off 6 bases at V and 1 base at J, with 9 bases between the two ends. The CDR3 length is 13 residues. The CDR3 coding sequence is TGTGCCAGCAGCCCAGGTTATAACTATGGCTACACCTTC. Its protein is CASSPGYNYGYTF.

The chain has TRBV5-1 and TRBJ2-1; 14 nucleotides agree with TRBD2. With V trimmed by 4 bases and J by 7 bases, 13 bases remained unmatched. The CDR3 totals 18 residues. Germline-derived CDR1 and CDR2 are SGHRS and YFSETQ. The CDR3 protein is CASSGAPGTSGSRNEQFF. As DNA, the CDR3 is TGCGCCAGCAGCGGCGCCCCCGGGACTAGCGGGAGTAGAAATGAGCAGTTCTTC.

CDR3 residues: CSAGQLYNEQFF. The CDR3 nucleotides are TGCAGCGCTGGACAGCTCTACAATGAGCAGTTCTTC. This chain joins TRBV29-1 and TRBJ2-1; D might be TRBD1 (6 bases). This CDR3 spans 12 amino acids. Trimming removed 7 bases from V and 3 bases from J, with 10 bases in between. Germline V gives CDR1 SQVTM, CDR2 ANQGSEA.

The chain combines TRBV18 with TRBJ1-5; TRBD1 matches at 9 bases. V lost 6 bases to trimming and J lost 9 bases; unmatched junction nucleotides: 12. Germline CDR1 reads KGHSH; CDR2 reads LQKENI. The CDR3 sequence is 15 residues long. The CDR3 protein is CASSRGTGPHRPQHF. The CDR3 coding sequence is TGTGCCAGCTCCCGGGGGACAGGGCCCCATCGGCCCCAGCATTTT.

V gene TRBV18 combines with J gene TRBJ1-2; 7 bases agree with TRBD1. CDR1 and CDR2 (germline): KGHSH, LQKENI. The V and J ends lost 4 bases and 5 bases, in that order; junction bases with no gene match: 13. The CDR3 totals 16 residues. The CDR3: CASSLDRIQGWYGYTF. The CDR3, as DNA: TGTGCCAGCTCACTAGATCGGATACAGGGGTGGTATGGCTACACCTTC. Full variable domain (remainder filled in from reference TRBV18 and TRBJ1-2): NAGVMQNPRHLVRRRGQEARLRCSPMKGHSHVYWYRQLPEEGLKFMVYLQKENIIDESGMPKERFSAEFPKEGPSILRIQQVVRGDSAAYFCASSLDRIQGWYGYTFGSGTRLTVV.

The rearrangement links TRBV18 to TRBJ1-1; D remains unclear. CDR1 and CDR2 (germline): KGHSH, LQKENI. The length of the CDR3 is 15 residues. V was cut by 0 bases and J by 8 bases, with 16 bases left in between. The CDR3 sequence is CASSPPSPRLREAFF. The CDR3 DNA sequence: TGTGCCAGCTCACCACCCTCACCCCGCTTGAGGGAAGCTTTCTTT.

This chain links TRBV5-1 with TRBJ1-1; D is uncertain. The CDR3 sequence is 13 residues long. The germline CDR1 and CDR2 sequences are SGHRS and YFSETQ. Trimming stripped 4 bases from V and 3 bases from J, with 10 bases between. Written as DNA, the CDR3 is TGCGCCAGCAGCCTAACTCCGGACACTGAAGCTTTCTTT. Its translation is CASSLTPDTEAFF.

This rearrangement joins TRBV7-2 to TRBJ2-7, with 7 bases matching TRBD2. The J segment lost 5 bases and the V segment lost 3 bases, leaving 13 bases of the junction unmatched. The CDR3 covers 16 residues. CDR1 is SGHTA and CDR2 is FQGNSA in the germline V gene. In DNA form, the CDR3 reads TGTGCCAGCAGCTTCCGGAGAAGCGGGAATCCCCACGAGCAGTACTTC. It yields the protein CASSFRRSGNPHEQYF.